The rows below give T cell receptor beta chains drawn from one sample of a study of response to subunit inactivated influenza vaccine. A single record per CDR3 protein comes from TCRdb applying MiXCR to the RT-PCR reads. The sample includes a few hundred thousand distinct CDR3 sequences, 21% seen only once; the top ten take roughly 10%. Here the sequenced sample was PBMCs from blood, taken about 20 months after vaccination. All receptors derive from a man aged 50 to 69 who received an inactivated influenza vaccine. Both conserved end residues are part of each CDR3. A D gene is named only where the DNA matches it firmly. The size of a clone is reported for some rows only, either as once, few or many, or as a class for expanded clones.

J gene,D gene,clone size,CDR3 length,V gene,CDR3 protein,CDR3 DNA
TRBJ2-2,.,few,14,TRBV29-1,CSVGQGGYSGELFF,TGCAGCGTGGGGCAGGGCGGGTACTCCGGGGAGCTGTTTTTT
TRBJ2-7,TRBD1,.,16,TRBV12-3/TRBV12-4,CASSTRRTGNSYEQYF,TGTGCCAGCAGTACCCGCAGGACAGGTAACTCCTACGAGCAGTACTTC
TRBJ2-7,.,few,11,TRBV7-9,CASSFSGEQYF,TGTGCCAGCAGCTTCTCCGGCGAGCAGTACTTC
TRBJ2-2,.,.,12,TRBV27,CASSTSTGELFF,TGTGCCAGCAGCACTAGCACCGGGGAGCTGTTTTTT
TRBJ2-3,.,.,13,TRBV24-1,CATSDWLGDTQYF,TGTGCCACCAGTGATTGGTTAGGGGATACGCAGTATTTT
TRBJ2-7,.,.,15,TRBV2,CASSDVGVHSYEQYF,TGTGCCAGCAGTGATGTAGGCGTCCACTCCTACGAGCAGTACTTC
TRBJ2-1,TRBD2,.,16,TRBV4-3,CASTPELAGGPNEQFF,TGCGCCAGCACCCCAGAACTAGCGGGGGGACCCAATGAGCAGTTCTTC
TRBJ2-7,TRBD1,.,14,TRBV10-3,CAIRGDSSSYEQYF,TGTGCCATCAGGGGGGACAGTAGCTCCTACGAGCAGTACTTC
TRBJ2-3,TRBD2,few,16,TRBV7-9,CASSYGGLAGEDTQYF,TGTGCCAGCAGCTACGGAGGACTAGCGGGGGAGGATACGCAGTATTTT
TRBJ1-2,.,.,15,TRBV27,CASSPEVLGFYGYTF,TGTGCCAGCAGCCCCGAGGTTCTTGGGTTCTATGGCTACACCTTC
TRBJ2-1,.,.,14,TRBV4-1,CASSQGGAYNEQFF,TGCGCCAGCAGCCAAGGCGGCGCGTACAATGAGCAGTTCTTC
TRBJ1-5,.,.,12,TRBV7-9,CASSQGFQPQHF,TGTGCCAGCAGCCAGGGGTTTCAGCCCCAGCATTTT
TRBJ2-5,.,.,14,TRBV7-8,CASSLGGRQETQYF,TGTGCCAGCAGCTTAGGTGGCAGACAAGAGACCCAGTACTTC
TRBJ1-2,.,many,14,TRBV4-3,CASSQDMTAYGYTF,TGCGCCAGCAGCCAAGATATGACCGCTTATGGCTACACCTTC
TRBJ1-1,TRBD1,.,14,TRBV29-1,CSVGGRQGNTEAFF,TGCAGCGTTGGGGGGAGACAGGGGAACACTGAAGCTTTCTTT
TRBJ2-5,.,.,12,TRBV3-1,CASSQDRRTQYF,TGTGCCAGCAGCCAAGATAGGAGGACCCAGTACTTC
TRBJ1-2,.,.,16,TRBV11-2,CASSLISRPADYGYTF,TGTGCCAGCAGCTTAATTTCCCGTCCCGCGGACTATGGCTACACCTTC
TRBJ2-7,TRBD1,.,17,TRBV28,CASSVGTGQLSSYEQYF,TGTGCCAGCAGTGTCGGGACAGGACAGCTCAGCTCCTACGAGCAGTACTTC
TRBJ1-1,TRBD1,few,15,TRBV6-1,CASSEVGQGGTEAFF,TGTGCCAGCAGTGAAGTGGGACAGGGAGGCACTGAAGCTTTCTTT
TRBJ1-3,TRBD1,.,18,TRBV10-3,CAISDNRDRASSGNTIYF,TGTGCCATCAGTGACAACCGGGACAGAGCAAGCTCTGGAAACACCATATATTTT
TRBJ1-4,.,few,15,TRBV20-1,CSARDFRVTNEKLFF,TGCAGTGCTAGAGATTTCCGGGTAACTAATGAAAAACTGTTTTTT
TRBJ1-2,.,.,13,TRBV30,CAWSVAGRYGYTF,TGTGCCTGGAGTGTCGCAGGGCGGTATGGCTACACCTTC
TRBJ2-3,TRBD1,few,20,TRBV24-1,CATSDQRDRGITHRTDTQYF,TGTGCCACCAGTGATCAGAGGGACAGGGGAATTACCCATCGCACAGATACGCAGTATTTT
TRBJ1-5,TRBD1,few,15,TRBV4-1,CASSQGAGGHQPQHF,TGCGCCAGCAGCCAAGGTGCAGGGGGGCATCAGCCCCAGCATTTT
TRBJ1-4,.,few,15,TRBV7-2,CASSLADVDNEKLFF,TGTGCCAGCAGCTTAGCGGACGTGGATAATGAAAAACTGTTTTTT
TRBJ1-3,.,few,15,TRBV5-1,CASKGSEISGNTIYF,TGCGCCAGCAAAGGCAGCGAAATCTCTGGAAACACCATATATTTT
TRBJ1-1,.,few,13,TRBV5-1,CASSSGNTPEAFF,TGCGCCAGCAGCTCTGGTAATACTCCTGAAGCTTTCTTT
TRBJ1-1,.,.,15,TRBV5-4,CASSLCGDLGREAFF,TGTGCCAGCAGCTTGTGCGGAGATTTAGGCAGGGAAGCTTTCTTT
TRBJ2-2,.,once,18,TRBV18,CASSLRGPAGSNTGELFF,TGTGCCAGCTCACTGAGGGGTCCGGCCGGCTCGAACACCGGGGAGCTGTTTTTT
TRBJ1-2,TRBD1,few,15,TRBV19,CASSTGQGGIYGYTF,TGTGCCAGTAGTACCGGACAGGGGGGGATTTATGGCTACACCTTC
TRBJ1-2,.,.,15,TRBV4-3,CASSQEVGANYGYTF,TGCGCCAGCAGCCAAGAGGTAGGAGCTAACTATGGCTACACCTTC
TRBJ2-2,.,.,17,TRBV11-1,CASSLESSLPLAGELFF,TGTGCCAGCAGCTTAGAGTCTAGCCTCCCCCTGGCCGGGGAGCTGTTTTTT
TRBJ2-2,TRBD2,many,14,TRBV5-1,CASASSREIGELFF,TGCGCCAGCGCGTCTTCGCGGGAGATCGGGGAGCTGTTTTTT
TRBJ1-3,.,few,15,TRBV7-2,CASSLTGNSGNTIYF,TGTGCCAGCAGCTTGACGGGAAACTCTGGAAACACCATATATTTT
TRBJ2-2,.,once,15,TRBV3-1,CASSQGWWGAGELFF,TGTGCCAGCAGCCAAGGATGGTGGGGCGCCGGGGAGCTGTTTTTT
TRBJ2-5,.,.,15,TRBV9,CASSVGINRQETQYF,TGTGCCAGCAGCGTAGGCATTAACAGGCAAGAGACCCAGTACTTC
TRBJ2-1,.,.,16,TRBV12-3/TRBV12-4,CASSLALPGHYNEQFF,TGTGCCAGCAGTTTAGCACTCCCGGGACATTACAATGAGCAGTTCTTC
TRBJ2-3,.,.,13,TRBV27,CASSPRGTDTQYF,TGTGCCAGCAGTCCCCGGGGCACAGATACGCAGTATTTT
TRBJ1-5,TRBD1,.,14,TRBV6-1,CATWTGNSNQPQHF,TGTGCCACCTGGACAGGGAATAGCAATCAGCCCCAGCATTTT
TRBJ2-3,.,.,15,TRBV11-2,CASSFSGGETDTQYF,TGTGCCAGCAGCTTCTCAGGGGGGGAAACAGATACGCAGTATTTT
TRBJ1-2,.,few,12,TRBV20-1,CSARGRNYGYTF,TGCAGTGCTAGAGGGAGAAACTATGGCTACACCTTC
TRBJ1-2,.,few,12,TRBV12-3/TRBV12-4,CASTRQNYGYTF,TGTGCCAGCACCCGTCAAAACTATGGCTACACCTTC
TRBJ1-1,TRBD1,few,18,TRBV6-2/TRBV6-3,CASSYPTPGQAINTEAFF,TGTGCCAGCAGTTATCCCACCCCGGGACAGGCAATTAACACTGAAGCTTTCTTT
TRBJ2-3,.,.,15,TRBV24-1,CATSDPTYSTDTQYF,TGTGCCACCAGTGACCCGACATATAGCACAGATACGCAGTATTTT
TRBJ2-7,.,.,13,TRBV15,CATSRDGGLEQYF,TGTGCCACCAGCAGAGATGGGGGGCTAGAGCAGTACTTC
TRBJ2-7,TRBD1,.,15,TRBV20-1,CSATILDRGPYEQYF,TGCAGTGCTACTATACTCGACAGGGGGCCGTACGAGCAGTACTTC
TRBJ2-1,TRBD2,.,17,TRBV18,CASSPPASGTSYNEQFF,TGTGCCAGCTCACCACCTGCTAGCGGGACCTCCTACAATGAGCAGTTCTTC
TRBJ2-2,TRBD2,.,13,TRBV20-1,CSVAGGRPGELFF,TGCAGCGTGGCGGGGGGACGGCCCGGGGAGCTGTTTTTT
TRBJ2-1,TRBD1,few,15,TRBV12-3/TRBV12-4,CASSSTGDRYNEQFF,TGTGCCAGCAGCAGTACAGGGGACCGATACAATGAGCAGTTCTTC
TRBJ1-1,.,.,17,TRBV19,CASMGFLSLWDSSEAFF,TGTGCCAGTATGGGCTTCTTATCCCTGTGGGATTCGTCTGAAGCTTTCTTT
TRBJ1-2,.,few,14,TRBV24-1,CATSDLPTNYGYTF,TGTGCCACCAGTGATTTACCAACTAACTATGGCTACACCTTC
TRBJ1-1,TRBD1,few,13,TRBV6-1,CASSMTGETEAFF,TGTGCCAGCAGTATGACAGGGGAAACTGAAGCTTTCTTT